This passage covers 28 T cell receptor beta chains from one sample sequenced in a study of shared clonotypes between healthy human individuals. TCRdb's copy holds only in-frame clones and misses some; the assay was immunoSEQ multiplex PCR. The top ten hold 0.11% of the sample, which has approximately 600,000 clones, 90% to 95% seen once. The naive CD8 fraction comprised CD45RO-negative cells positively selected for CCR7 and excluded terminally differentiated effector memory CD45RA+ cells. Material for sequencing was naive CD8+ T cells sorted from blood. The receptors were sampled from a woman aged 25 to 45 in good health.

This sequence joins TRBV27 and TRBJ2-1, with TRBD1 matching 7 bases. Per germline, CDR1 MNHEY and CDR2 SMNVEV (reference sequence). V lost 9 bases and J lost 5; bases outside the gene matches: 13. CDR3 length: 15 amino acids. DNA for the CDR3: TGTGCCAGTTTACCCCCGGGACAGTCAAACAATGAGCAGTTCTTC. Translation gives CASLPPGQSNNEQFF.

The table lists this clone with a count of one. V is TRBV28 and J is TRBJ1-1, with 8 bases that match TRBD1. The CDR3 totals 16 residues. The germline CDR1 and CDR2 sequences are MDHEN and SYDVKM. V dropped 5 bases and J dropped 6; count of bases not matched to a gene: 14. The CDR3 bases are TGTGCCAGCAGTCCCAGGACAGGGTTTCGAGTCGCTGAAGCTTTCTTT. This codes for CASSPRTGFRVAEAFF.

V usage is TRBV12-5 and J usage is TRBJ2-1; 7 bases align to TRBD2. Germline assignment: CDR1 LGHNT and CDR2 FRNRAP. This CDR3 has 18 amino acids. After removal of 5 bases from V and 1 base from J, the junction contained 14 bases not matched to a gene. This chain's CDR3 is CASGPAGAGHGSYNEQFF. Written as DNA, the CDR3 is TGTGCTAGTGGTCCCGCCGGAGCGGGGCACGGGTCCTACAATGAGCAGTTCTTC. Together with reference TRBV12-5 and TRBJ2-1, the CDR3 gives the full variable domain: DARVTQTPRHKVTEMGQEVTMRCQPILGHNTVFWYRQTMMQGLELLAYFRNRAPLDDSGMPKDRFSAEMPDATLATLKIQPSEPRDSAVYFCASGPAGAGHGSYNEQFFGPGTRLTVL.

This sequence joins TRBV27 and TRBJ2-7, with 9 bases lining up with TRBD2. This CDR3 contains 18 residues. Per the germline V gene, CDR1 is MNHEY and CDR2 is SMNVEV (reference sequence). Trimming took 4 bases from V and 2 from J; bases not matched to a gene: 15. Here the CDR3 reads CASSSWGSSGRTPYEQYF. CDR3 in DNA: TGTGCCAGCAGTTCATGGGGCTCAAGCGGGAGGACCCCCTACGAGCAGTACTTC.

CDR3 coding DNA: TGTGCCAGCAGGGGAGATTATGGGGTGTCCTACAATGAGCAGTTCTTC. Encoded protein: CASRGDYGVSYNEQFF. The V gene is TRBV25-1, the J gene TRBJ2-1; D may be TRBD2 (5 bases). Trimming removed 6 bases at V and 1 base at J, with 16 bases between. From germline, CDR1 is MGHDK and CDR2 SYGVNS. CDR3 length equals 16 residues.

J is TRBJ2-7 and V is TRBV5-6; the D gene is possibly TRBD1 (5 bases). CDR1 is SGHDT and CDR2 is YYEEEE in the germline V gene. This CDR3 spans 15 amino acids. V was clipped by 0 bases and J by 4 bases, with 14 bases between them. CDR3 in DNA: TGTGCCAGCAGCTTGGAGGGGTATGGGGATTACGAGCAGTACTTC. Protein sequence: CASSLEGYGDYEQYF.

This clone appeared a single time. The chain uses TRBV7-9 and TRBJ1-1, with TRBD1 as a possible D gene (5 bases). CDR3 length equals 14 residues. V dropped 1 base and J dropped 1 base, with 7 bases sitting between them. Germline assignment: CDR1 SEHNR and CDR2 FQNEAQ (reference sequence). The CDR3 loop reads CASSLEDKNTEAFF. CDR3 nucleotides: TGTGCCAGCAGCTTAGAGGACAAGAACACTGAAGCTTTCTTT.

This CDR3 is CASSVDGGSEQYF. The CDR3 DNA reads as TGTGCCAGCAGCGTAGATGGGGGAAGTGAGCAGTACTTC. J is TRBJ2-7 and V is TRBV9; D might be TRBD1 or TRBD2, each matching 5 bases. CDR1 is SGDLS, CDR2 YYNGEE, per germline. V was trimmed by 0 bases and J by 7 bases, leaving 11 bases between them. This CDR3 is 13 amino acids long.

This chain uses TRBV7-8 with TRBJ2-2; 7 nucleotides match TRBD2. The CDR3 is 15 amino acids. The ends lost 3 bases at V and 4 bases at J; junction bases unmatched: 5. Germline V CDR1 and CDR2: SGHVS, FQNEAQ. The CDR3 sequence is CASSLSPGGTGELFF. The CDR3 coding sequence is TGTGCCAGCAGCTTGTCGCCGGGGGGCACCGGGGAGCTGTTTTTT.

This chain links TRBV28 with TRBJ2-6; the D is unclear. The CDR3 is made up of 17 amino acids. In germline, CDR1 is MDHEN, CDR2 SYDVKM. Trimming removed 6 bases at V and 0 bases at J, with 15 bases between. CDR3 sequence: CASSSSFIISGANVLTF. CDR3 in DNA: TGTGCCAGCAGCTCTTCCTTTATAATCTCTGGGGCCAACGTCCTGACTTTC.

Details on this clone: The sample carries other DNA sequences with the same CDR3. The V and J genes are TRBV28 and TRBJ2-2; D remains unclear. This CDR3 is 12 amino acids long. V was cut by 3 bases and J by 5 bases, with 4 bases left in between. Germline lookup yields CDR1 MDHEN and CDR2 SYDVKM. CDR3 nucleotides: TGTGCCAGCAGTTTTAGGACCGGGGAGCTGTTTTTT. Amino acids: CASSFRTGELFF.

A word on this clone: The same CDR3 is also encoded by other DNA sequences in this sample. The chain couples TRBV28 to TRBJ1-1; possibly TRBD1 for D (5 bases). This CDR3 has 13 residues. Trimming shortened V by 3 bases and J by 5 bases, and 10 bases separated the two germline ends. CDR1 is MDHEN and CDR2 is SYDVKM in the germline V gene. The CDR3 coding sequence is TGTGCCAGCAGTTTTGCAGGGCGAACTGAAGCTTTCTTT. Translating gives CASSFAGRTEAFF.

V usage is TRBV27 and J usage is TRBJ2-7, with a possible D match to TRBD1 (7 bases). This CDR3 contains 14 residues. The germline V gene encodes CDR1 MNHEY and CDR2 SMNVEV (reference sequence). The V and J ends lost 2 bases and 0 bases respectively, with 8 bases between them. The CDR3 is CASSLQGGSYEQYF. In DNA, the CDR3 is TGTGCCAGCAGTTTACAGGGGGGCTCCTACGAGCAGTACTTC.

The rearrangement joins TRBV6-6 to TRBJ2-7, with D unclear. The CDR3 is 13 residues long. Germline lookup yields CDR1 MNHNY and CDR2 SVGAGI (reference sequence). The V end was cut by 0 bases, the J end by 6 bases, with 9 bases between. The CDR3 DNA sequence: TGTGCCAGCAGTTACTCGATCACGGCCGAGCAGTACTTC. As protein: CASSYSITAEQYF.

The chain couples TRBV2 to TRBJ2-1; D is ambiguous. CDR1 is SNHLY, CDR2 FYNNEI, per germline. The CDR3 totals 13 residues. V lost 4 bases, J lost 6 bases, and 10 bases lay in between. The CDR3 nucleotides read TGTGCCAGCAGTGTTTGGGGTGGCAATGAGCAGTTCTTC. It is translated as CASSVWGGNEQFF.

About this clone: Other DNA sequences in the same sample also yield this CDR3. The chain employs TRBV5-6 and TRBJ1-2; 9 nucleotides line up with TRBD1. Trimming took 2 bases from V and 2 from J; bases not matched to a gene: 1. This CDR3 spans 14 amino acids. Germline assignment: CDR1 SGHDT and CDR2 YYEEEE. The CDR3, as DNA: TGTGCCAGCAGCTTTGGACAGGGGAACTATGGCTACACCTTC. It is translated as CASSFGQGNYGYTF. Looking up the rest from reference TRBV5-6 and TRBJ1-2 gives the full variable domain: DAGVTQSPTHLIKTRGQQVTLRCSPKSGHDTVSWYQQALGQGPQFIFQYYEEEERQRGNFPDRFSGHQFPNYSSELNVNALLLGDSALYLCASSFGQGNYGYTFGSGTRLTVV.

CDR3 sequence reads: CASSAPGQFRETQYF. DNA for the CDR3: TGTGCCAGCAGCGCACCGGGACAGTTTAGGGAGACCCAGTACTTC. The gene calls are TRBV9 and TRBJ2-5, with 7 positions matching TRBD1. Per germline, CDR1 SGDLS and CDR2 YYNGEE. CDR3 length: 15 residues. V was clipped by 3 bases and J by 5 bases; unmatched bases: 10.

This clone was counted a single time. The V call is TRBV5-6, the J call TRBJ1-1; no firm D call. The CDR3 loop spans 13 amino acids. V was trimmed by 4 bases and J by 6 bases, leaving 13 bases between them. Germline V CDR1 and CDR2: SGHDT, YYEEEE. The CDR3 region has the DNA TGTGCCAGCAGCAGTGGATTGGTTGCTGAAGCTTTCTTT. It yields the protein CASSSGLVAEAFF.

V and J are TRBV4-1 and TRBJ1-1; D not resolved. V was clipped by 3 bases and J by 6 bases, with 11 bases between them. The CDR3 length is 13 residues. CDR1 is MGHRA and CDR2 is YSYEKL in the germline V gene. The CDR3 DNA reads as TGCGCCAGCAGCCAGAGGGTCGGGGCTGAAGCTTTCTTT. This encodes CASSQRVGAEAFF.

V gene TRBV19 combines with J gene TRBJ1-5; D is unresolved. The V gene's germline CDR1 is LNHDA and CDR2 SQIVND (reference sequence). Trimming pared 2 bases from V and 4 bases from J, leaving 3 bases between. The CDR3 spans 12 residues. Here the CDR3 DNA reads TGTGCCAGTAGTATACCTAATCAGCCCCAGCATTTT. Translating it yields CASSIPNQPQHF.

Notes on this clone: Additional DNA sequences in this sample encode the identical CDR3. The chain has TRBV2 and TRBJ1-1, with TRBD1 matching 8 bases. With 6 bases clipped from V and 4 bases from J, the junction kept 4 bases outside the gene matches. The CDR3 runs to 13 residues. The germline V gene encodes CDR1 SNHLY and CDR2 FYNNEI. CDR3 protein: CASRLTGGTEAFF. DNA for the CDR3: TGTGCCAGCAGGTTAACAGGGGGCACTGAAGCTTTCTTT.

The CDR3 nucleotides are TGTGCCAGCAGTGCCACTAGCGATGAAACCCACGAGCAGTACTTC. This sequence encodes CASSATSDETHEQYF. The chain joins TRBV27 to TRBJ2-7; 7 bases fit TRBD2. The CDR3 is made up of 15 amino acids. V was pared by 5 bases and J by 5 bases, with 12 bases of the junction left unmatched. Germline-derived CDR1 and CDR2 are MNHEY and SMNVEV (reference sequence).

V gene TRBV20-1 combines with J gene TRBJ1-1; D unclear. This CDR3 is built from 11 residues. Germline CDR1 reads DFQATT; CDR2 reads SNEGSKA (reference sequence). V lost 4 bases, J lost 8 bases, and 11 bases lay in between. The CDR3 reads CSATLAMEAFF. CDR3 DNA: TGCAGTGCTACCTTGGCCATGGAAGCTTTCTTT.

The chain uses TRBV10-3 and TRBJ2-7, with D tentatively TRBD1 (7 bases). Trimming stripped 5 bases from V and 3 bases from J, with 17 bases between. This CDR3 has 15 residues. Germline CDR1 and CDR2: ENHRY and SYGVKD. This CDR3 reads CAISKTGEAGYEQYF. The DNA for the CDR3 is TGTGCCATCAGTAAAACAGGGGAGGCGGGCTACGAGCAGTACTTC.

This chain joins TRBV28 and TRBJ2-7; 8 nucleotides line up with TRBD2. V was pared by 8 bases and J by 7 bases, with 10 bases of the junction left unmatched. CDR3 length equals 13 residues. CDR1 and CDR2 from the germline V gene are MDHEN and SYDVKM. CDR3 in amino acids: CASGSLAGGEQYF. The DNA of the CDR3 is TGTGCCAGCGGATCTCTAGCGGGTGGAGAGCAGTACTTC.

The chain links TRBV4-1 to TRBJ1-1; unclear D gene. CDR1 and CDR2 (germline): MGHRA, YSYEKL. CDR3 length equals 15 residues. Trimming cost V 0 bases and J 1 base, with 9 bases left between them. The CDR3 DNA reads as TGCGCCAGCAGCCAAGATCGACGGGCGAACACTGAAGCTTTCTTT. Translated, it gives CASSQDRRANTEAFF.

The chain recombines TRBV19 with TRBJ2-1; 8 bases fit TRBD2. The CDR3 runs to 15 residues. Germline CDR1 is LNHDA and CDR2 is SQIVND (reference sequence). V gave up 6 bases and J gave up 4 bases; unmatched junction bases: 8. The CDR3 nucleotides are TGTGCCAGTAGATCAGCGGGAGCCATATACAATGAGCAGTTCTTC. Protein: CASRSAGAIYNEQFF.

This clone was seen a handful of times. The V call is TRBV14, the J call TRBJ2-1, with D tentatively TRBD1 (5 bases). This CDR3 has 13 amino acids. V gave up 2 bases and J gave up 7 bases, with 9 bases separating them. Germline V lookup: CDR1 SGHDN, CDR2 FVKESK. The chain's CDR3 is CASSQQGLNEQFF. Here the CDR3 DNA reads TGTGCCAGCAGCCAACAGGGATTGAATGAGCAGTTCTTC.